This TCR beta chain was captured by sequencing in a study of technical replicates of blood from a few donors. Data came from immunoSEQ multiplex PCR; TCRdb stores just in-frame clones and leaves some out. There are tens of thousands of clones in the sample; approximately 96% occur only once, and under 0.35% lies in the top ten. Trimming removed 6 bases from V and 3 bases from J, with 18 bases in between. The CDR3 sequence is 15 residues long. Looked up from germline, CDR1 is SGHAT and CDR2 is FQNNGV. The material sequenced was T cells isolated from PBMCs. The TCR comes from a human donor in good health. V usage is TRBV11-2 and J usage is TRBJ2-7, with D maybe TRBD1 (6 bases). The CDR3 sequence: CASSPQGPYYYEQYF. CDR3 sequence (DNA): TGTGCCAGCAGTCCACAGGGACCCTACTACTACGAGCAGTACTTC. Full variable domain (rest looked up from reference TRBV11-2 and TRBJ2-7): EAGVAQSPRYKIIEKRQSVAFWCNPISGHATLYWYQQILGQGPKLLIQFQNNGVVDDSQLPKDRFSAERLKGVDSTLKIQPAKLEDSAVYLCASSPQGPYYYEQYFGPGTRLTVT.